The clone carrying this TCR beta chain has a single count. This table comes from immunoSEQ multiplex PCR, and its TCRdb copy is limited to in-frame clones, with some not included. The sample carries more than 300,000 clones, around 90% recorded once. With V trimmed by 4 bases and J by 15 bases, 10 bases remained unmatched. This CDR3 contains 14 residues. Germline V lookup: CDR1 LNHDA, CDR2 SQIVND (reference sequence). The data belong to a study of blood T cell repertoires in COVID-19. Sequencing used peripheral blood. The J gene is TRBJ2-1, the V gene TRBV19; 12 nucleotides align to TRBD2. This sequence originates from a woman aged 18-29 years who had recovered from COVID-19. CDR3 amino acids: CASSTTGTSGRLFF. As DNA, the CDR3 is TGTGCCAGTAGTACTACAGGGACTAGCGGGCGCCTGTTCTTC. The variable domain in full, completed from reference TRBV19 and TRBJ2-1, reads DGGITQSPKYLFRKEGQNVTLSCEQNLNHDAMYWYRQDPGQGLRLIYYSQIVNDFQKGDIAEGYSVSREKKESFPLTVTSAQKNPTAFYLCASSTTGTSGRLFFGPGTRLTVL.